These 29 T cell receptor beta chains share one sample of origin, sequenced in a study of vaccination and CD4 T cells after COVID-19. The Oncomine TCR Beta short-read assay generated sequence data from the DNA of cultured CD4+ T cells. TCRdb re-analysed the PCR reads in MiXCR, keeping a single row per CDR3 protein. The sample has about 14,000 distinct CDR3 sequences; approximately 53% are singletons. Their antigen targets remain unknown. As for treatment: roughly 10-day PBMC culture with coronavirus spike peptide pools or control peptides (ViraFEST assay). Source: CD4+ T cells from blood, cultured in vitro, taken before SARS-CoV-2 vaccination. These receptors were taken from a human donor who had recovered from COVID-19.

This clonotype came up once. The chain combines TRBV6-2 or TRBV6-3 with TRBJ2-3, with D perhaps TRBD2 (5 bases). Per the germline V gene, CDR1 is MNHEY and CDR2 is SVGEGT. V lost 0 bases and J 5 bases, leaving 18 bases between the germline ends. The CDR3 length is 17 residues. The CDR3 region has the DNA TGTGCCAGCAGTTACTCGAGTACGGGAAGGAGTCAAGATACGCAGTATTTT. This codes for CASSYSSTGRSQDTQYF.

Concerning this clonotype itself: Germline and junction disagree at one end, which may indicate a read error. The J gene is TRBJ2-7, the V gene TRBV6-2 or TRBV6-3; 13 bases map to TRBD2. Germline CDR1 MNHEY, CDR2 SVGEGT. This CDR3 is built from 14 residues. Here the CDR3 reads CASRQRTSGRVWNF. The CDR3 region has the DNA TGTGCCAGCAGGCAAAGGACTAGCGGGAGAGTTTGGAACTTC.

A few counts support this clonotype. The chain couples TRBV24-1 to TRBJ1-4; the match to TRBD1 covers 12 bases. Germline-derived CDR1 and CDR2 are KGHDR and SFDVKD. This CDR3 is 14 amino acids long. V lost 8 bases and J lost 8; bases outside the gene matches: 5. CDR3 sequence reads: CATTGQGAGEKLFF. The CDR3 nucleotides are TGTGCCACCACGGGACAGGGGGCAGGAGAAAAACTGTTTTTT.

V and J are TRBV20-1 and TRBJ2-2; the D is unclear. Trimming stripped 6 bases from V and 7 bases from J, with 15 bases between. CDR1 and CDR2 (germline): DFQATT, SNEGSKA (reference sequence). The CDR3 contains 13 residues. DNA of the CDR3: TGCAGTGCCCCGCGCAGTGAGAACGGGGAGCTGTTTTTT. It specifies CSAPRSENGELFF.

The gene calls are TRBV28 and TRBJ2-5; 9 bases fit TRBD1. The CDR3 is made up of 18 amino acids. V dropped 3 bases and J dropped 1; count of bases not matched to a gene: 12. Germline V CDR1 and CDR2: MDHEN, SYDVKM. This CDR3 is CASSFSRGWDRAQETQYF. CDR3 in DNA: TGTGCCAGCAGTTTCTCCCGCGGTTGGGACAGGGCCCAAGAGACCCAGTACTTC.

This chain connects TRBV20-1 to TRBJ2-5; 13 bases line up with TRBD2. V lost 6 bases, J lost 5 bases, and 6 bases stayed unmatched. This CDR3 spans 14 amino acids. CDR1 is DFQATT and CDR2 is SNEGSKA in the germline V gene (reference sequence). The CDR3 sequence: CSAELAGGRETQYF. The CDR3 nucleotides read TGCAGTGCGGAACTAGCGGGGGGGAGGGAGACCCAGTACTTC.

This clonotype occurred a few times. J is TRBJ1-3 and V is TRBV5-6; D gene ambiguous. The CDR3 runs 15 residues. CDR1 and CDR2 (germline): SGHDT, YYEEEE. V lost 6 bases and J 4 bases, leaving 17 bases between the germline ends. This CDR3 reads CASNVDRSSGNTIYF. The CDR3 DNA reads as TGTGCCAGCAACGTGGACCGTAGCTCGGGAAACACCATATATTTT.

This chain uses TRBV20-1 with TRBJ2-2; possible D gene TRBD1, 6 bases. CDR1 DFQATT and CDR2 SNEGSKA come from the germline V gene (reference sequence). V lost 3 bases and J lost 8, with 19 bases in between. The CDR3 contains 15 residues. The DNA for the CDR3 is TGCAGTGCTAGCGATGCTCACAGGGTCCCGGGGGAGCTGTTTTTT. Residues: CSASDAHRVPGELFF.

J is TRBJ2-3 and V is TRBV10-3; 7 bases align to TRBD2. With 0 bases clipped from V and 2 bases from J, the junction kept 5 bases outside the gene matches. The CDR3 has 16 residues. Per the germline V gene, CDR1 is ENHRY and CDR2 is SYGVKD. Here the CDR3 DNA reads TGTGCCATCAGTGAGTCGGGAGCGGGATTCACAGATACGCAGTATTTT. Its translation is CAISESGAGFTDTQYF.

The V call is TRBV19, the J call TRBJ2-1; 7 nucleotides line up with TRBD2. The CDR3 is 12 residues long. V shed 6 bases, J shed 10 bases, and the junction held 6 bases outside the gene matches. Germline V gives CDR1 LNHDA, CDR2 SQIVND (reference sequence). CDR3 DNA: TGTGCCAGTAGACCGGGAGGCGGGGAGCAGTTCTTC. It translates to CASRPGGGEQFF.

The J gene is TRBJ1-2, the V gene TRBV5-4; D is undetermined. Germline V gene data show CDR1 as SGHNT and CDR2 as YYREEE (reference sequence). The CDR3 extends over 15 amino acids. Trimming took off 0 bases at V and 7 bases at J, with 16 bases between the two ends. For the CDR3, the DNA is TGTGCCAGCAGCTTGGCCGGTCAACTCCCGGGTGGCTACACCTTC. Translation: CASSLAGQLPGGYTF.

This clonotype was recorded a few times. The chain couples TRBV20-1 to TRBJ2-1, with D perhaps TRBD1 or TRBD2 (5 bases each). Trimming pared 5 bases from V and 4 bases from J, leaving 15 bases between. Germline CDR1 reads DFQATT; CDR2 reads SNEGSKA (reference sequence). The CDR3 has 14 amino acids. The CDR3 nucleotides read TGCAGTGCTGGGGGAGCTAGCACTTACAATGAGCAGTTCTTC. It specifies CSAGGASTYNEQFF.

This clonotype showed up just a few times. The chain combines TRBV20-1 with TRBJ1-1; 7 bases match TRBD1. J gave up 0 bases and V 3 bases, and 7 bases lay outside the gene matches. The CDR3 is 15 residues long. From germline, CDR1 is DFQATT and CDR2 SNEGSKA (reference sequence). CDR3 amino acids: CSASVTGPLNTEAFF. The CDR3 DNA reads TGCAGTGCTAGCGTGACAGGGCCTCTGAACACTGAAGCTTTCTTT.

The V gene is TRBV6-5, the J gene TRBJ1-2; TRBD1 matches at 7 bases. Germline CDR1 and CDR2: MNHEY and SVGAGI. V was pared by 2 bases and J by 2 bases, with 2 bases of the junction left unmatched. This CDR3 comprises 14 residues. The CDR3 reads CASSYTTGNYGYTF. The CDR3 bases are TGTGCCAGCAGTTACACGACAGGGAACTATGGCTACACCTTC.

The V gene is TRBV4-1, the J gene TRBJ1-5; D is possibly TRBD1 (5 bases). This CDR3 is 15 amino acids long. The V gene lost 1 base and the J gene lost 1 base, with 8 bases spanning the gap. Germline values: CDR1 MGHRA, CDR2 YSYEKL. CDR3 in amino acids: CASSQVPGSNQPQHF. DNA of the CDR3: TGCGCCAGCAGCCAAGTTCCAGGGAGCAATCAGCCCCAGCATTTT.

This clonotype was recorded a few times. This chain uses TRBV2 with TRBJ1-1, with TRBD1 matching over 9 bases. The CDR3 covers 11 residues. J gave up 11 bases and V 5 bases, and 3 bases lay outside the gene matches. The V gene's germline CDR1 is SNHLY and CDR2 FYNNEI. The CDR3 nucleotides are TGTGCCAGCAGTCGGGACAGGGACGCTTTCTTT. It codes for CASSRDRDAFF.

The chain couples TRBV12-3 or TRBV12-4 to TRBJ2-3, with 7 bases that match TRBD1. There are 14 residues in the CDR3. Trimming at V came to 3 bases and at J to 1 base, leaving 1 base not matched to a gene. CDR3 region: CASSFGQGTDTQYF. The CDR3 DNA reads TGTGCCAGCAGTTTCGGACAGGGCACAGATACGCAGTATTTT.

The CDR3 coding sequence is TGTGCCAGCAGGCCAGCGGGAGGCTCCTACGAGCAGTACTTC. Translated: CASRPAGGSYEQYF. The chain is built from TRBV7-3 and TRBJ2-7; TRBD2 agrees at 9 bases. The J segment lost 0 bases and the V segment lost 6 bases, leaving 3 bases of the junction unmatched. The CDR3 is 14 amino acids. Germline CDR1 reads SGHTA; CDR2 reads FQGTGA.

The chain uses TRBV20-1 and TRBJ2-5; a possible D gene is TRBD1 (5 bases). Germline V gene lookup returns CDR1 DFQATT and CDR2 SNEGSKA (reference sequence). V was shortened by 0 bases and J by 5 bases, with 19 bases between the two germline ends. The CDR3 contains 16 residues. The CDR3 region has the DNA TGCAGTGCTAGAGAGAGTAGGGGTCTGAATGGGGAGACCCAGTACTTC. Translated, it gives CSARESRGLNGETQYF.

The count of this clonotype is one. The chain links TRBV19 to TRBJ1-5; D unclear. Per germline, CDR1 LNHDA and CDR2 SQIVND (reference sequence). The V and J ends lost 3 bases and 3 bases respectively, with 6 bases between them. The CDR3 is made up of 13 amino acids. The CDR3 nucleotides read TGTGCCAGTAGTATCTTGGTCAATCAGCCCCAGCATTTT. It codes for CASSILVNQPQHF. Full variable domain (missing parts from reference TRBV19 and TRBJ1-5): DGGITQSPKYLFRKEGQNVTLSCEQNLNHDAMYWYRQDPGQGLRLIYYSQIVNDFQKGDIAEGYSVSREKKESFPLTVTSAQKNPTAFYLCASSILVNQPQHFGDGTRLSIL.

The sample holds a few counts of this clonotype. The V gene is TRBV2, the J gene TRBJ2-7; TRBD2 matches at 7 bases. Germline V CDR1 and CDR2: SNHLY, FYNNEI. The CDR3 loop spans 15 amino acids. Unmatched junction bases numbered 3, after V lost 1 base and J lost 0 bases. This CDR3 reads CASSEGGTNSYEQYF. The CDR3 coding sequence is TGTGCCAGCAGTGAAGGGGGGACTAACTCCTACGAGCAGTACTTC.

The chain combines TRBV7-3 with TRBJ2-7; tentative D call: TRBD2 (6 bases). V was pared by 0 bases and J by 3 bases, with 12 bases between. Germline V gene sequence: CDR1 SGHTA, CDR2 FQGTGA. The CDR3 is 15 amino acids. As DNA, the CDR3 is TGTGCCAGCAGCTTAACGGGGGGAGGCCACTACGAGCAGTACTTC. It encodes CASSLTGGGHYEQYF. The full variable domain, in which reference TRBV7-3 and TRBJ2-7 provide the parts outside the CDR3, is GAGVSQTPSNKVTEKGKYVELRCDPISGHTALYWYRQSLGQGPEFLIYFQGTGAADDSGLPNDRFFAVRPEGSVSTLKIQRTERGDSAVYLCASSLTGGGHYEQYFGPGTRLTVT.

There are a few counts of this clonotype. The genes are TRBV2 and TRBJ2-3, with D perhaps being TRBD1 or TRBD2 (5 bases each). CDR3 length equals 13 residues. Trimming took off 0 bases at V and 14 bases at J, with 15 bases between the two ends. Germline-derived CDR1 and CDR2 are SNHLY and FYNNEI. CDR3 sequence (DNA): TGTGCCAGCAGTGAAGCACCCCGGGCGAGGGGGTATTTT. This encodes CASSEAPRARGYF.

This chain connects TRBV18 to TRBJ1-3, with TRBD1 as a possible D gene (6 bases). The germline V and J ends were trimmed by 1 base and 7 bases, with 14 bases remaining between them. The germline CDR1 and CDR2 sequences are KGHSH and LQKENI. The CDR3 covers 15 residues. The CDR3 sequence is CASSPQSNRANTIYF. DNA for the CDR3: TGTGCCAGCTCACCACAGAGCAACAGGGCTAACACCATATATTTT.

The gene calls are TRBV4-1 and TRBJ2-7; 8 bases fit TRBD2. There are 15 residues in the CDR3. V lost 0 bases, J lost 6 bases, and 7 bases stayed unmatched. CDR1 is MGHRA and CDR2 is YSYEKL in the germline V gene. The CDR3 DNA reads TGCGCCAGCAGCCAAGATGGGCTAGCGGGTAGCGAGCAGTACTTC. Its protein product is CASSQDGLAGSEQYF.

This clonotype was recorded a few times. V usage is TRBV4-2 and J usage is TRBJ2-2; D is possibly TRBD1 (5 bases). This CDR3 contains 16 residues. V lost 1 base to trimming and J lost 5 bases, with 14 bases between them. From germline, CDR1 is LGHNA and CDR2 YNFKEQ. The CDR3 DNA sequence: TGTGCCAGCAGCCAAGTCGGTAACTCAGGGACCGGGGAGCTGTTTTTT. This encodes CASSQVGNSGTGELFF.

The chain recombines TRBV10-3 with TRBJ1-2, with D possibly being TRBD1 (6 bases). The CDR3 is 12 residues long. Trimming took off 5 bases at V and 10 bases at J, with 14 bases between the two ends. Germline V lookup: CDR1 ENHRY, CDR2 SYGVKD. The CDR3 is CAISQDSPPYTF. The CDR3, as DNA: TGTGCCATCAGTCAGGACAGCCCTCCCTACACCTTC.

This rearrangement joins TRBV18 to TRBJ1-4, with 9 nucleotides matching TRBD1. This CDR3 comprises 14 residues. Germline CDR1 is KGHSH and CDR2 is LQKENI. The J segment lost 8 bases and the V segment lost 4 bases, leaving 5 bases of the junction unmatched. The CDR3 is CASSQQGAGEKLFF. The DNA of the CDR3 is TGTGCCAGCTCACAACAGGGGGCAGGCGAAAAACTGTTTTTT. Supplemented by reference TRBV18 and TRBJ1-4, the full variable domain reads NAGVMQNPRHLVRRRGQEARLRCSPMKGHSHVYWYRQLPEEGLKFMVYLQKENIIDESGMPKERFSAEFPKEGPSILRIQQVVRGDSAAYFCASSQQGAGEKLFFGSGTQLSVL.

This chain links TRBV19 with TRBJ1-1; D remains unclear. This CDR3 spans 15 amino acids. V was clipped by 3 bases and J by 1 base, with 12 bases between them. Germline V gene lookup returns CDR1 LNHDA and CDR2 SQIVND (reference sequence). CDR3 bases: TGTGCCAGTAGTATCAGCGGCGGGCGGAACACTGAAGCTTTCTTT. As protein: CASSISGGRNTEAFF.